This T cell receptor beta chain appears in the sequencing data of a study of cytomegalovirus exposure and HLA in healthy donors. As for the study in general: An early data release held around 80 million unique TCRs from HLA-typed donors.

The PCR had 60 Vbeta and 13 Jbeta primers. Clones were sequenced by immunoSEQ multiplex PCR, and TCRdb holds only the in-frame ones, with some missing. This table holds about 170,000 clones, roughly 84% found once. Though nominally healthy at sampling, donors likely had unrecorded immune exposures. Sequencing was performed on PBMCs. This sequence was found in a boy aged 2 to 9 in good health and CMV-seronegative.

CDR3 sequence reads: CASSSLDRVSGNTIYF. CDR3 nucleotide sequence: TGTGCCAGCAGCTCCCTCGACAGGGTGTCTGGAAACACCATATATTTT. The genes are TRBV7-8 and TRBJ1-3; TRBD1 matches at 7 bases. CDR1 SGHVS and CDR2 FQNEAQ come from the germline V gene. This CDR3 region has 16 residues. V was pared by 4 bases and J by 1 base, with 7 bases of the junction left unmatched.